The T cell receptor (beta chain) under discussion was sequenced for a study of neurological immune-mediated disorders. The time point here: longitudinal time-point 3. At least ten counts were recorded for this clonotype. A single record per CDR3 protein comes from TCRdb applying MiXCR to the 5' RACE reads. The table has approximately 45,000 distinct CDR3 sequences, around an eighth seen once. Between the trimmed V and J ends, which lost 5 bases and 6 bases, there was a span of 15 bases. The CDR3 extends over 14 amino acids. Germline CDR1 reads SGHTA; CDR2 reads FQGTGA. The sequencing sample was made of PBMCs. V is TRBV7-3 and J is TRBJ2-3, with a weak D call TRBD2 (5 bases). The clonotype was recovered from a young man in good health. The CDR3 bases are TGTGCCAGCAGCCCCGGACTCCCGGGCGATACGCAGTATTTT. It encodes CASSPGLPGDTQYF. Variable domain in full (rest from reference TRBV7-3 and TRBJ2-3): GAGVSQTPSNKVTEKGKYVELRCDPISGHTALYWYRQSLGQGPEFLIYFQGTGAADDSGLPNDRFFAVRPEGSVSTLKIQRTERGDSAVYLCASSPGLPGDTQYFGPGTRLTVL.